This record covers a single T cell receptor (beta chain). This specimen belongs to a study of blood T cell repertoires in COVID-19. In the study overall: Italy, Spain and the United States were the sources of the convalescent and acute COVID-19 samples. T cells, B-cell-depleted T cells, or PBMCs provided the cDNA or gDNA that served as material.

As handled by the study authors: Nucleated cell counts were estimated from reference gene primer amplification. Only in-frame clones appear in the TCRdb table, and some are missing; sequencing was by immunoSEQ multiplex PCR. From that table come the V and J calls and clone size; the DNA was used to work out D and trimming. Among some 80,000 clones listed, roughly 85% were seen once. Enrollment of patients from Seattle took place during active infection, with longitudinal follow-up. The receptor was derived from a man aged 45-65 years with COVID-19, enrolled during active disease. The sequenced material came from peripheral blood.

This CDR3 reads CASSVSSGTGLDEQYF. Written as DNA, the CDR3 is TGTGCCAGCAGTGTGTCTAGCGGGACGGGTCTTGACGAGCAGTACTTC. The chain combines TRBV6-1 with TRBJ2-7, with TRBD2 matching 9 bases. Germline CDR1 is MNHNS and CDR2 is SASEGT. With V trimmed by 4 bases and J by 5 bases, 12 bases remained unmatched. The CDR3 covers 16 residues.